This T cell receptor beta chain was captured in a study of blood T cell repertoires in COVID-19. Study overall: There were acute and convalescent COVID-19 samples, and they came from the United States, Italy and Spain.

Authors' analysis steps: Researchers report that nucleated cell counts were estimated from reference gene primer amplification. The protocol was immunoSEQ multiplex PCR, while the TCRdb copy is restricted to in-frame clones and leaves out a portion. V and J calls and clone size are given by that table; D and trimming were obtained from the DNA. Here the sample spans roughly 190,000 clones, approximately 90% being singletons. Between the trimmed V and J ends, which lost 2 bases and 4 bases, there was a span of 6 bases. The CDR3 is 14 amino acids. Germline CDR1 is MNHEY and CDR2 is SMNVEV (reference sequence).

The clonotype comes from a woman between 40 and 50 years old who had recovered from COVID-19. Sequenced: peripheral blood. The rearrangement uses TRBV27 and TRBJ2-6; no definite D call. CDR3 in amino acids: CASSLRVGANVLTF. Written as DNA, the CDR3 is TGTGCCAGCAGTTTACGCGTGGGGGCCAACGTCCTGACTTTC.